The sequence of this T cell receptor beta chain was determined in a study of CD4 T cells in relation to SARS-CoV-2 and coronaviruses. CDR1 SGDLS and CDR2 YYNGEE come from the germline V gene. This CDR3 region has 14 residues. The germline V and J ends were trimmed by 0 bases and 6 bases, with 11 bases remaining between them. Profiling relied on immunoSEQ multiplex PCR, and the TCRdb table lists in-frame clones only, not all of them. The sample comprises just over 25,000 clones, about four fifths of which are singletons, and around 9.3% rests with the top ten. Before the COVID-19 pandemic, during about 2011-2019, CD4+ T cells were taken from unexposed donors. The cells were cultured for roughly 11 days before CD4+ T cells were isolated. Points on this clone: The antigen is undetermined.

The TCR comes from a human donor in good health. What was sequenced was CD4+ T cells from PBMCs, cultured in vitro. The chain couples TRBV9 to TRBJ2-3; unclear D gene. The CDR3 loop reads CASSVEAGLDTQYF. The CDR3, as DNA: TGTGCCAGCAGCGTAGAGGCAGGTTTGGATACGCAGTATTTT. The full variable domain, rest sourced from reference TRBV9 and TRBJ2-3, is DSGVTQTPKHLITATGQRVTLRCSPRSGDLSVYWYQQSLDQGLQFLIQYYNGEERAKGNILERFSAQQFPDLHSELNLSSLELGDSALYFCASSVEAGLDTQYFGPGTRLTVL.